The clone carrying this T cell receptor (beta chain) was found once. V shed 6 bases and J shed 5 bases, with 13 bases lying between them. The CDR3 spans 14 residues. Germline assignment: CDR1 SGHVS and CDR2 FNYEAQ. Measured with immunoSEQ multiplex PCR; TCRdb has only the in-frame clones, and not every one. This sample has around 84,000 clones, with roughly 80% found just once. The data stem from a study of blood T cell repertoires in COVID-19. This TCR derives from a man aged 55-75 years with COVID-19, enrolled during active disease. Material for sequencing was peripheral blood. The V gene is TRBV7-6, the J gene TRBJ2-2; TRBD1 might be the D (6 bases). CDR3 sequence (DNA): TGTGCCAGCAGAAAAGCAGGGGAGACCGGGGAGCTGTTTTTT. Residues: CASRKAGETGELFF.